The 21 T cell receptor beta chains below all came from one sample that was sequenced in a study of response to subunit inactivated influenza vaccine. TCRdb ran MiXCR on the RT-PCR reads and lists one entry per CDR3 protein. Found here are 530,000 or so distinct CDR3 sequences, about 25% of them singletons; the top ten hold approximately 2%. Sequenced material: CD4+ T cells sorted from PBMCs, taken 4 to 6 days after vaccination. The receptors were gathered from a man aged 50-60 years who received an inactivated influenza vaccine.

The rearrangement links TRBV7-2 to TRBJ2-7; D might be TRBD1 (5 bases). Germline V CDR1 and CDR2: SGHTA, FQGNSA. The V gene lost 7 bases and the J gene lost 0 bases, with 19 bases spanning the gap. The CDR3 is 16 residues long. The CDR3 DNA reads as TGTGCCAGCAAAAAACAGGTTACCTTAAGCTCCTACGAGCAGTACTTC. It translates to CASKKQVTLSSYEQYF. Using reference TRBV7-2 and TRBJ2-7 for the parts outside the CDR3, the full variable domain is GAGVSQSPSNKVTEKGKDVELRCDPISGHTALYWYRQSLGQGLEFLIYFQGNSAPDKSGLPSDRFSAERTGGSVSTLTIQRTQQEDSAVYLCASKKQVTLSSYEQYFGPGTRLTVT.

CDR3 protein: CASSQDLAGGGYTF. CDR3 in DNA: TGTGCCAGCAGCCAAGATCTGGCAGGGGGTGGCTACACCTTC. This chain joins TRBV4-2 and TRBJ1-2; TRBD1 matches at 7 bases. With 0 bases clipped from V and 7 bases from J, the junction kept 5 bases outside the gene matches. CDR1 and CDR2 from the germline V gene are LGHNA and YNFKEQ. The CDR3 has 14 residues.

This clonotype was seen a few times. The rearrangement uses TRBV12-3 or TRBV12-4 and TRBJ1-5, with D tentatively TRBD1 (5 bases). This CDR3 is built from 16 residues. Trimming cost V 0 bases and J 4 bases, with 13 bases left between them. The CDR3 sequence is CASSLASQGLNQPQHF. The CDR3 DNA follows: TGTGCCAGCAGTTTAGCATCCCAGGGCCTTAATCAGCCCCAGCATTTT.

This rearrangement joins TRBV6-1 to TRBJ1-6; 8 bases line up with TRBD1. This CDR3 spans 16 amino acids. Germline CDR1 reads MNHNS; CDR2 reads SASEGT. Trimming took 6 bases from V and 4 from J; bases not matched to a gene: 8. The CDR3 DNA is TGTGCCAGCAGCCCAGGACAGGGAATATATAATTCACCCCTCCACTTT. It specifies CASSPGQGIYNSPLHF.

The chain recombines TRBV12-3 or TRBV12-4 with TRBJ1-1; the D gene is possibly TRBD1 (5 bases). V was cut by 3 bases and J by 11 bases, with 19 bases left in between. This CDR3 has 14 amino acids. CDR3 nucleotides: TGTGCCAGCAGTTTGGGGAGACAAGGGGCTGGGGCTTTCTTT. This translates into CASSLGRQGAGAFF.

J is TRBJ2-7 and V is TRBV18; 8 positions match TRBD1. The germline V gene has CDR1 KGHSH and CDR2 LQKENI. CDR3 size: 15 residues. V lost 5 bases to trimming and J lost 3 bases; unmatched junction nucleotides: 9. This chain's CDR3 is CASSVTQGGNYEQYF. The CDR3 DNA reads TGTGCCAGCTCAGTTACACAGGGGGGAAACTACGAGCAGTACTTC.

CDR3 residues: CASSLASATNNEQFF. CDR3 in DNA: TGCGCCAGCAGCTTGGCGTCAGCGACAAACAATGAGCAGTTCTTC. The rearrangement uses TRBV5-1 and TRBJ2-1, with D hard to call. CDR3 size: 15 residues. The ends were cut back, 0 bases at V and 5 bases at J, with 12 bases in the middle. Germline lookup yields CDR1 SGHRS and CDR2 YFSETQ.

The V and J genes are TRBV24-1 and TRBJ2-5; 7 bases are shared with TRBD1. The ends lost 5 bases at V and 5 bases at J; junction bases unmatched: 13. This CDR3 has 16 amino acids. CDR1 is KGHDR, CDR2 SFDVKD, per germline. This CDR3 is CATSATGEQTRETQYF. CDR3 DNA: TGTGCCACCAGTGCAACAGGGGAACAGACCCGGGAGACCCAGTACTTC.

V gene TRBV15 combines with J gene TRBJ1-1; a possible D gene is TRBD1 (5 bases). The CDR3 sequence is 17 residues long. Germline loops: CDR1 LNHNV, CDR2 YYDKDF (reference sequence). V lost 0 bases, J lost 1 base, and 15 bases lay in between. The CDR3 region is CATSREYYLGGNTEAFF. The CDR3 DNA follows: TGTGCCACCAGCAGAGAGTATTACCTTGGGGGGAACACTGAAGCTTTCTTT. The entire variable domain, with the rest obtained from reference TRBV15 and TRBJ1-1, is as follows: DAMVIQNPRYQVTQFGKPVTLSCSQTLNHNVMYWYQQKSSQAPKLLFHYYDKDFNNEADTPDNFQSRRPNTSFCFLDIRSPGLGDTAMYLCATSREYYLGGNTEAFFGQGTRLTVV.

This chain joins TRBV12-3 or TRBV12-4 and TRBJ1-3; D may be TRBD1 (5 bases). V lost 6 bases and J lost 4, with 13 bases in between. The CDR3 spans 14 residues. CDR3: CASRGTGWGNTIYF. The CDR3, as DNA: TGTGCCAGCAGAGGAACAGGTTGGGGAAACACCATATATTTT.

The gene calls are TRBV20-1 and TRBJ2-3, with D possibly TRBD2 on 5 matching bases. CDR3 length: 14 amino acids. CDR1 and CDR2 (germline): DFQATT, SNEGSKA (reference sequence). V lost 8 bases, J lost 4 bases, and 19 bases lay in between. CDR3 sequence reads: CSTDGDKGADTQYF. The CDR3 nucleotides are TGCAGTACAGACGGGGATAAGGGTGCAGATACGCAGTATTTT.

The genes are TRBV20-1 and TRBJ2-7; 8 positions agree with TRBD1. Trimming cost V 7 bases and J 4 bases; bases outside gene matches: 9. The germline V gene has CDR1 DFQATT and CDR2 SNEGSKA (reference sequence). The CDR3 length is 13 residues. The CDR3 here is CSGPRQGRYEQYF. CDR3 DNA: TGCAGTGGACCCAGACAGGGGAGGTACGAGCAGTACTTC.

The chain links TRBV29-1 to TRBJ1-1, with D hard to call. V dropped 5 bases and J dropped 5 bases, with 6 bases sitting between them. CDR3 size: 10 residues. CDR1 and CDR2 from the germline V gene are SQVTM and ANQGSEA. The CDR3 reads CSVFHTEAFF. CDR3 in DNA: TGCAGCGTTTTTCATACTGAAGCTTTCTTT.

This clonotype was found a few times. V gene TRBV7-2 combines with J gene TRBJ2-1; D might be TRBD1 or TRBD2, each matching 6 bases. Trimming removed 5 bases at V and 0 bases at J, with 11 bases between. This CDR3 region has 15 residues. Germline V gives CDR1 SGHTA, CDR2 FQGNSA. The DNA of the CDR3 is TGTGCCAGCAGCGGGGGGCGGAACTCCTACAATGAGCAGTTCTTC. The encoded protein is CASSGGRNSYNEQFF.

This clonotype showed up just a few times. The J gene is TRBJ2-1, the V gene TRBV20-1; D may match TRBD1 or TRBD2 (6 bases each). Trimming took 6 bases from V and 0 from J, leaving 18 bases between them. Germline V gene lookup returns CDR1 DFQATT and CDR2 SNEGSKA (reference sequence). The CDR3 runs to 16 residues. CDR3 sequence (DNA): TGCAGTGCCAGGAGGGGGAACAGCCTCTCCTACAATGAGCAGTTCTTC. Protein sequence: CSARRGNSLSYNEQFF.

The sample holds many counts of this clonotype. The chain couples TRBV29-1 to TRBJ2-7; D is perhaps TRBD1 (6 bases). This CDR3 has 12 residues. Deletions cut 6 bases from V and 2 bases from J, with 11 bases between. Looked up from germline, CDR1 is SQVTM and CDR2 is ANQGSEA. The CDR3, as DNA: TGCAGCGTCAGGGGTTTGGCCTACGAGCAGTACTTC. Translated: CSVRGLAYEQYF.

This clonotype was seen a handful of times. The chain carries TRBV5-6 and TRBJ2-5, with 7 nucleotides matching TRBD2. V dropped 4 bases and J dropped 2; count of bases not matched to a gene: 8. The germline gives CDR1 SGHDT, CDR2 YYEEEE. CDR3 size: 15 residues. CDR3 in amino acids: CASSDSGHLQETQYF. The CDR3 DNA is TGTGCCAGCAGCGATAGCGGGCATTTACAAGAGACCCAGTACTTC.

This clonotype was counted between two and nine times. The V and J genes are TRBV5-1 and TRBJ2-3; 8 positions agree with TRBD2. The germline V gene encodes CDR1 SGHRS and CDR2 YFSETQ. The ends lost 3 bases at V and 4 bases at J; junction bases unmatched: 10. The CDR3 has 16 amino acids. CDR3 amino acids: CASSSRLANVADTQYF. CDR3 in DNA: TGCGCCAGCAGCTCTCGACTAGCGAATGTCGCAGATACGCAGTATTTT. Full variable domain (rest looked up from reference TRBV5-1 and TRBJ2-3): KAGVTQTPRYLIKTRGQQVTLSCSPISGHRSVSWYQQTPGQGLQFLFEYFSETQRNKGNFPGRFSGRQFSNSRSEMNVSTLELGDSALYLCASSSRLANVADTQYFGPGTRLTVL.

The CDR3 protein is CASSFGQGAFEQYF. CDR3 sequence (DNA): TGTGCCAGCAGCTTCGGACAGGGGGCTTTTGAGCAGTACTTC. This sequence joins TRBV7-2 and TRBJ2-7, with 11 bases identical to TRBD1. The V segment lost 3 bases and the J segment 7 bases; nucleotides outside the gene matches: 5. The CDR3 sequence is 14 residues long. Per germline, CDR1 SGHTA and CDR2 FQGNSA.

V usage is TRBV5-1 and J usage is TRBJ2-3, with TRBD1 identical over 8 bases. Losses at the gene ends were 5 bases for V and 4 bases for J; bases not matched to a gene: 9. The germline gives CDR1 SGHRS, CDR2 YFSETQ. The length of the CDR3 is 15 residues. CDR3 nucleotide sequence: TGCGCCAGCAGTCGGGGCGGACAGGGTGCAGATACGCAGTATTTT. Encoded protein: CASSRGGQGADTQYF.

The chain carries TRBV5-1 and TRBJ2-7, with 10 nucleotides matching TRBD2. The ends lost 3 bases at V and 4 bases at J; junction bases unmatched: 10. The germline CDR1 and CDR2 sequences are SGHRS and YFSETQ. CDR3 length equals 16 residues. The CDR3 region has the DNA TGCGCCAGCAGCTCGACGACCGGGACTAGCGTTTACGAGCAGTACTTC. Translation gives CASSSTTGTSVYEQYF.